This T cell receptor beta chain was captured by sequencing in a study of blood T cells in healthy people across ages. The study recruited healthy Caucasian donors from Russia who were aged roughly 6 to 90. CDR3 length equals 18 residues. The ends lost 4 bases at V and 0 bases at J; junction bases unmatched: 8. Germline CDR1 reads SGHRS; CDR2 reads YFSETQ. A second about 6 to 12 cycle PCR used barcoded and J-beta primers. TCRdb independently ran MiXCR on the 5' RACE reads; one entry per CDR3 protein. Among about 730,000 distinct CDR3 sequences listed, around 46% were seen once. This clonotype was detected many times.

The J gene is TRBJ2-6, the V gene TRBV5-1, with 9 bases fitting TRBD1. The sequence was collected from a woman aged 55-75 years in good health. The specimen was blood. CDR3 sequence reads: CASSTGQGTYSGANVLTF. As DNA, the CDR3 is TGCGCCAGCAGCACCGGACAGGGGACCTACTCTGGGGCCAACGTCCTGACTTTC.